This T cell receptor beta chain came from a study of shared clonotypes between healthy human individuals. The study's findings and limits: Compared with memory subsets, naive subsets generally had larger estimated richness.

This table comes from immunoSEQ multiplex PCR, and its TCRdb copy is limited to in-frame clones, with some not included. The table lists roughly 220,000 clones, 50% to 80% of them singletons. Per germline, CDR1 MNHNY and CDR2 SVGAGI (reference sequence). The CDR3 covers 16 residues. The ends lost 7 bases at V and 0 bases at J; junction bases unmatched: 10. The donors were adults (healthy and HIV-negative) with no recent acute infections or vaccinations. This clone has at least ten counts. Its antigen is unidentified. The receptor's source is a man between 25 and 39 years old in good health. The chain links TRBV6-6 to TRBJ1-1; TRBD1 matches at 8 bases. Material for sequencing was memory CD4+ T cells sorted from blood. Subset in this sample: CD45RA-negative fraction. CDR3 in amino acids: CASIQITGGVNTEAFF. The CDR3 DNA follows: TGTGCCAGCATCCAAATTACAGGGGGGGTGAACACTGAAGCTTTCTTT.